This TCR beta chain was recorded in a study of shared clonotypes between healthy human individuals. Findings and limits, study-wide: A reduction in generation probabilities was seen for non-shared clonotypes relative to those shared by all four donors. Sharing across four donors was highest in naive CD4 (roughly 5%) and lowest in memory CD8 (around 0.4%). Sorted-subset samples were not fully sequenced, rarefaction indicated.

In the naive CD8 group, cells lacked CD45RO and were positively selected for CCR7, so terminally differentiated effector memory CD45RA+ cells were left out. This clone was picked up one time. Its antigen is unknown. Different DNA sequences within this sample yield the same CDR3. Germline V gives CDR1 WNHNN, CDR2 SYGVQD (reference sequence). CDR3 length: 14 residues. Between the trimmed V and J ends, which lost 1 base and 0 bases, there was a span of 7 bases. The method was immunoSEQ multiplex PCR; TCRdb's version includes in-frame clones alone and lacks a portion of them. The sample lists around 2,000,000 clones, around 96% occurring once.

This receptor was identified in a man aged 18 to 35 in good health. The J gene is TRBJ2-7, the V gene TRBV10-1; D call uncertain. Material: naive CD8+ T cells sorted from blood. The DNA of the CDR3 is TGCGCCAGCAGTGAGTACCCAGGCTCCTACGAGCAGTACTTC. Translating gives CASSEYPGSYEQYF.